Ten or more counts support the clone carrying this T cell receptor beta chain. No antigen is known for it. Before use, CD3+ T cells rested overnight in serum-free medium. V gave up 3 bases and J gave up 1 base, with 16 bases separating them. Germline V lookup: CDR1 ENHRY, CDR2 SYGVKD. The CDR3 runs to 18 residues. The sample is drawn from a study of T cell repertoires and leukemia-associated antigens. Study-wide results and caveats: No significant group difference appeared in Vbeta, Jbeta or VDJ counts.

Via MiXCR, TCRdb re-called the 5' RACE reads, giving one row per CDR3 protein. The sample lists 7,500 to 10,000 distinct CDR3 sequences, 40% to 55% occurring once. This chain connects TRBV10-3 to TRBJ1-6, with unresolved D. This receptor was obtained from a female donor in good health. Sequencing input: CD3+ T cells sorted from blood and cultured. Here the CDR3 DNA reads TGTGCCATCAGTGATTCACAAATCAGGAGGTCCTATAATTCACCCCTCCACTTT. Its translation: CAISDSQIRRSYNSPLHF.